The clone carrying this T cell receptor beta chain was counted only a few times. Its matching antigen is unknown. This record belongs to a study of T-cell reconstitution after alpha-beta-depleted transplantation in children. Findings of the study overall: Reportedly, only several hundred clones from non-depleted graft cells drove alpha-beta T-cell counts at about two months. A year post-transplant, T-cell counts and diversity derived mostly from newly produced T cells.

The CDR3 sequence is 16 residues long. Unmatched junction bases numbered 8, after V lost 0 bases and J lost 4 bases. Germline CDR1 reads SGHRS; CDR2 reads YFSETQ. The TCRbeta library incorporated unique molecular identifiers. Each CDR3 protein is one row after TCRdb ran MiXCR on the PCR reads. The top ten clones hold under 45% of a sample with a few hundred thousand distinct CDR3 sequences, over 20% of them seen once. The receptor was derived from a boy in the first two years of life with Wiskott-Aldrich syndrome, due to receive a stem cell transplant. The sequencing here drew on PBMCs, taken before TCRalphabeta/CD19-depleted stem cell transplant. This chain links TRBV5-1 with TRBJ2-3, with TRBD2 matching 7 bases. CDR3 loop: CASSLGVGGSPDTQYF. CDR3 DNA sequence: TGCGCCAGCAGCTTGGGGGTTGGCGGGAGCCCAGATACGCAGTATTTT.